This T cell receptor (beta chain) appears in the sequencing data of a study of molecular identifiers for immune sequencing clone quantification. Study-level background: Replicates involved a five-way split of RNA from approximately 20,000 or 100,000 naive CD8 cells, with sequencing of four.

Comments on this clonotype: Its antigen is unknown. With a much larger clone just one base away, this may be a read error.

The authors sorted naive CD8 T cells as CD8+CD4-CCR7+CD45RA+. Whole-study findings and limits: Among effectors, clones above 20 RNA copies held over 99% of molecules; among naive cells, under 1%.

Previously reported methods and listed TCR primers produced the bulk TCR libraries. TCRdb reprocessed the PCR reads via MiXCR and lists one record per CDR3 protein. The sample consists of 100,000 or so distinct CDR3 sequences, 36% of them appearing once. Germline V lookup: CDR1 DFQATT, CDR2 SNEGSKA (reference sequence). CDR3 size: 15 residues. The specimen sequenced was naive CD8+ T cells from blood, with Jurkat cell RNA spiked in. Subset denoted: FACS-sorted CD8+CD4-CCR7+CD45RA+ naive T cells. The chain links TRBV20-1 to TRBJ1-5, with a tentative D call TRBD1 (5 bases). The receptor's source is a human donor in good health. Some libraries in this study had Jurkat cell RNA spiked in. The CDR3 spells CSASSLRALDQPRHF. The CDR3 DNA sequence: TGCAGTGCTAGTTCGCTCAGGGCTCTTGATCAGCCCCGGCATTTT.